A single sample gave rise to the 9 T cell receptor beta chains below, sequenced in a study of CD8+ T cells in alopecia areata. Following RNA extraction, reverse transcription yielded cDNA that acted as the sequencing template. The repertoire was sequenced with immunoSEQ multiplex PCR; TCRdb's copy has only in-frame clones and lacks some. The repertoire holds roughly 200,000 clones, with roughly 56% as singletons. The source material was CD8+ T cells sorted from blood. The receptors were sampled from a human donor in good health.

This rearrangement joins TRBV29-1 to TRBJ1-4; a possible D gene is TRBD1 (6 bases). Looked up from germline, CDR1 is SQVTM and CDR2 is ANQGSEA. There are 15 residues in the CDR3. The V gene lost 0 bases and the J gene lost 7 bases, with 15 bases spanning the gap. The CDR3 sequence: CSVEDGRGAVEKLFF. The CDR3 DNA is TGCAGCGTTGAAGATGGGAGGGGGGCTGTTGAAAAACTGTTTTTT.

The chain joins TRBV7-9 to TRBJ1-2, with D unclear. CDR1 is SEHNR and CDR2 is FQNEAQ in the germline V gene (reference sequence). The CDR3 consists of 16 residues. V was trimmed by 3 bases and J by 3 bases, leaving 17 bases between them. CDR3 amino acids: CASSFGIRETDYGYTF. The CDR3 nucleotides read TGTGCCAGCAGCTTTGGGATCCGGGAAACAGACTATGGCTACACCTTC.

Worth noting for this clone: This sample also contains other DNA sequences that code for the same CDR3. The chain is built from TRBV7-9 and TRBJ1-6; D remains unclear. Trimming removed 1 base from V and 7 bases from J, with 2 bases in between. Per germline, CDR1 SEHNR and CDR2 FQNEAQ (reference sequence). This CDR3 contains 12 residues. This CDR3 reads CASSLGNSPLHF. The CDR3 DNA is TGTGCCAGCAGCTTAGGGAATTCACCCCTCCACTTT.

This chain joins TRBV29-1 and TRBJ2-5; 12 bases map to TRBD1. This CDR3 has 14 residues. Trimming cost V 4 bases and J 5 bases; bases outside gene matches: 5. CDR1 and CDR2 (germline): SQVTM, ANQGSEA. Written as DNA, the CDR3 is TGCAGCGTTGCAGGGACAGGGGGCTTGGAGACCCAGTACTTC. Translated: CSVAGTGGLETQYF.

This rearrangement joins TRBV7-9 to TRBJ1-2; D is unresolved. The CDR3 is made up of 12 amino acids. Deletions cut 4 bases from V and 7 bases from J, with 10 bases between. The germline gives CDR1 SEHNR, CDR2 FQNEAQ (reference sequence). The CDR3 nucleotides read TGTGCCAGCAGCTCAGCCCCGGGTGGCTACACCTTC. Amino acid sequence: CASSSAPGGYTF.

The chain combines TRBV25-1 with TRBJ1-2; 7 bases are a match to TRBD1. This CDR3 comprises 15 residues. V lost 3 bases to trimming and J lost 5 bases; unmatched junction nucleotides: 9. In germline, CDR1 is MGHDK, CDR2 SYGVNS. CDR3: CASSDPGGIEYGYTF. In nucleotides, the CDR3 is TGTGCCAGCAGTGATCCAGGGGGAATAGAGTATGGCTACACCTTC.

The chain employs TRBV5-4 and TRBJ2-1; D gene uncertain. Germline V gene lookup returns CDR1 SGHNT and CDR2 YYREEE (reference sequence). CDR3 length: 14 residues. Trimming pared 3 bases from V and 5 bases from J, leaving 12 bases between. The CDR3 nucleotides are TGTGCCAGCAGCTCGACTGTCAAACACAATGAGCAGTTCTTC. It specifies CASSSTVKHNEQFF.

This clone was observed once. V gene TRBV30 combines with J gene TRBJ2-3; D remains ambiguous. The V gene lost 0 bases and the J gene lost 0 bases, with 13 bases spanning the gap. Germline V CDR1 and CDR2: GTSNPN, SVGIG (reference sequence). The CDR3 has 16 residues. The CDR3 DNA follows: TGTGCCTGGAGTGTGGGTACACTGACTAGCACAGATACGCAGTATTTT. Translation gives CAWSVGTLTSTDTQYF.

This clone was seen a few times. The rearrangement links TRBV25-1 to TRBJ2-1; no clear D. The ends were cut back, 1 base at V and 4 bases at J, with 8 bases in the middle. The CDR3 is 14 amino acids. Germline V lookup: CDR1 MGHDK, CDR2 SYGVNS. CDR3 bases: TGTGCCAGCAGTGAATTGGACGAGTACAATGAGCAGTTCTTC. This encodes CASSELDEYNEQFF. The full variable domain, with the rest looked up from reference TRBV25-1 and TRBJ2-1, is EADIYQTPRYLVIGTGKKITLECSQTMGHDKMYWYQQDPGMELHLIHYSYGVNSTEKGDLSSESTVSRIRTEHFPLTLESARPSHTSQYLCASSELDEYNEQFFGPGTRLTVL.